This T cell receptor beta chain was recorded in a study of Ad26.COV2.S vaccination and SARS-CoV-2 variants. Study context: Enrolled in COV1001, the donor was in the Ad26.COV2.S trial arm, which received the vaccine.

The V and J ends lost 1 base and 4 bases, in that order; junction bases with no gene match: 10. The CDR3 extends over 17 amino acids. The V gene's germline CDR1 is SGHRS and CDR2 YFSETQ. Generated by immunoSEQ multiplex PCR, the TCRdb table keeps only in-frame clones and is missing some. The sample holds about 400,000 clones, about 85% seen once. The treatment is: roughly 20 received Ad26.COV2.S at low or high dose, single or two shots; about 5 received placebo; per-sample allocation not given. Collection of the samples took place on day 63 after the first injection of vaccine or placebo. The TCR originated in a person between 18 and 60 years old who received the Ad26.COV2.S COVID-19 vaccine or a placebo. The sample in question was peripheral blood, obtained in a trial of Ad26.COV2.S vaccine versus placebo. V and J are TRBV5-1 and TRBJ2-1; the match to TRBD1 covers 8 bases. Written as DNA, the CDR3 is TGCGCCAGCAGCTTGCATGAGCAGGGGGCGGGTTACAATGAGCAGTTCTTC. This encodes CASSLHEQGAGYNEQFF.